Listed here are 6 T cell receptor beta chains from one sample, sequenced in a study of blood T cell repertoires in COVID-19 (dated by TCRdb to 2018 to 2021). Library preparation employed the immunoSEQ multiplex PCR assay. Held by TCRdb, this immuneACCESS table contains in-frame sequences only and omits some clones. Under half of the omission traces to an unresolved V gene where checked; the cause of the rest is unknown. The sample profile shows 250,000 or so clones; roughly 91% of them were found once. 0.99% of the sample is taken by the ten largest. Sequenced material: peripheral blood. Receptor source: a woman in her forties who had recovered from COVID-19.

This chain uses TRBV6-5 with TRBJ2-7; D is unresolved. Germline V lookup: CDR1 MNHEY, CDR2 SVGAGI. The V end lost 1 base, the J end lost 2 bases, and 12 bases lay between the germline ends. The CDR3 loop spans 15 amino acids. The CDR3 loop reads CASSYWSTQPYEQYF. CDR3 DNA: TGTGCCAGCAGTTACTGGTCCACACAACCCTACGAGCAGTACTTC.

The chain is built from TRBV20-1 and TRBJ2-7; D gene ambiguous. Germline V lookup: CDR1 DFQATT, CDR2 SNEGSKA (reference sequence). Trimming pared 6 bases from V and 3 bases from J, leaving 9 bases between. This CDR3 is built from 11 residues. Here the CDR3 DNA reads TGCAGTGCCAAGATTAGCTACGAGCAGTACTTC. This gives the protein CSAKISYEQYF.

This clone was detected once. The J gene is TRBJ2-3, the V gene TRBV10-3, with TRBD2 matching 9 bases. The ends lost 6 bases at V and 4 bases at J; junction bases unmatched: 5. The CDR3 has 14 residues. CDR1 is ENHRY and CDR2 is SYGVKD in the germline V gene. This CDR3 is CAISTSGRADTQYF. CDR3 nucleotide sequence: TGTGCCATCAGCACTAGCGGGCGGGCAGATACGCAGTATTTT.

The chain recombines TRBV7-2 with TRBJ1-2; 7 positions agree with TRBD1. The V gene's germline CDR1 is SGHTA and CDR2 FQGNSA. This CDR3 region has 14 residues. J gave up 2 bases and V 4 bases, and 4 bases lay outside the gene matches. The CDR3: CASSSDRVNYGYTF. As DNA, the CDR3 is TGTGCCAGCAGCTCCGACAGGGTGAACTATGGCTACACCTTC.

The chain combines TRBV18 with TRBJ1-1, with D hard to call. The CDR3 has 16 residues. Germline CDR1 and CDR2: KGHSH and LQKENI. V was pared by 2 bases and J by 5 bases, with 18 bases between. The CDR3 nucleotides are TGTGCCAGCTCACCAACTCAAGGGCGGGTCGGGACTGAAGCTTTCTTT. This codes for CASSPTQGRVGTEAFF.

This clone was recorded a few times. The chain employs TRBV4-1 and TRBJ1-6, with D possibly TRBD1 on 5 matching bases. Germline V CDR1 and CDR2: MGHRA, YSYEKL. The V and J ends lost 3 bases and 0 bases respectively, with 9 bases between them. The CDR3 runs 16 residues. In DNA, the CDR3 is TGCGCCAGCAGCCACCCCGGGGGCTCCTATAATTCACCCCTCCACTTT. It translates to CASSHPGGSYNSPLHF.